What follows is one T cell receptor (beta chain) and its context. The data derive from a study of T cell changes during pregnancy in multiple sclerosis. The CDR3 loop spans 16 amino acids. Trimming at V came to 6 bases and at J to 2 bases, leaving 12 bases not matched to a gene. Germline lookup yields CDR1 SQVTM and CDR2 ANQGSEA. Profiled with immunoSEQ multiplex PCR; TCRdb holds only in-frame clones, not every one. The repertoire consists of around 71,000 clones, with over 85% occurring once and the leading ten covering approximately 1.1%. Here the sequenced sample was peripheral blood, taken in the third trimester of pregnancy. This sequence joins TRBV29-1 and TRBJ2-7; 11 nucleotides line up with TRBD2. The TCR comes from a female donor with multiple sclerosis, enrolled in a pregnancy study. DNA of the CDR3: TGCAGCGTAAAAAAGGGGGCTAGCGGGAGGACCTACGAGCAGTACTTC. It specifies CSVKKGASGRTYEQYF.